Included here is one T cell receptor (beta chain) sequence, with context. The antigen is undetermined. The data are from a study of vaccination and CD4 T cells after COVID-19. Study-level background: Two of the convalescents were Hispanic, and convalescents were six males and four females.

An Oncomine TCR Beta short-read assay was used to sequence the DNA from cultured CD4+ T cells. Cultured CD4+ T cells were the source of extracted genomic DNA. TCRdb used MiXCR to reprocess the PCR reads, holding one entry per CDR3 protein. In the table there are fewer than 15,000 distinct CDR3 sequences, around 45% of which are singletons. The ends were cut back, 5 bases at V and 7 bases at J, with 6 bases in the middle. CDR1 is SGHAT, CDR2 FQNNGV, per germline. The CDR3 extends over 11 amino acids. Study observations and caveats: Convalescent patients' median share of reactive clones seen only post-vaccination was around 90%.

Treatment described: roughly 10-day PBMC culture with coronavirus spike peptide pools or control peptides (ViraFEST assay). The PCR-positive dates, March through December 2020, came before the US Alpha, Beta and Delta variants. This receptor was identified in a human donor who had recovered from COVID-19. Sequencing was performed on CD4+ T cells from blood, cultured in vitro, taken after SARS-CoV-2 vaccination. This chain links TRBV11-2 with TRBJ1-3; unclear D gene. The CDR3 sequence is CASSTGNTIYF. The DNA for the CDR3 is TGTGCCAGCAGCACGGGTAACACCATATATTTT.